This TCR beta chain was recovered during a study of shared clonotypes between healthy human individuals. Study-wide results and limits: Relative to memory subsets, naive subsets generally showed larger estimated richness. Measured sharing among donors was expected to vary with sequencing depth.

CD45RA-negative memory and CD45RA+ naive subsets were split from the CD4+ cells. Regarding this clone: What it binds is not known. The sample contains more than one DNA sequence encoding this CDR3.

V was shortened by 0 bases and J by 1 base, with 4 bases between the two germline ends. The germline V gene has CDR1 SGHTA and CDR2 FQGNSA. This CDR3 region has 14 residues. The assay used deep level. Measured with immunoSEQ multiplex PCR; TCRdb has only the in-frame clones, and not every one. Altogether about 1 million clones are present, about 70% being singletons, with the ten largest covering nearly 1.5%. The genes are TRBV7-2 and TRBJ2-1, with D unresolved. The sequence derives from a man in his late teens or twenties in good health. The material sequenced was memory CD4+ T cells sorted from blood. Documented subset: CD45RA-negative fraction. CDR3 amino acids: CASSLAGSYNEQFF. As DNA, the CDR3 is TGTGCCAGCAGCTTAGCAGGTTCCTACAATGAGCAGTTCTTC.